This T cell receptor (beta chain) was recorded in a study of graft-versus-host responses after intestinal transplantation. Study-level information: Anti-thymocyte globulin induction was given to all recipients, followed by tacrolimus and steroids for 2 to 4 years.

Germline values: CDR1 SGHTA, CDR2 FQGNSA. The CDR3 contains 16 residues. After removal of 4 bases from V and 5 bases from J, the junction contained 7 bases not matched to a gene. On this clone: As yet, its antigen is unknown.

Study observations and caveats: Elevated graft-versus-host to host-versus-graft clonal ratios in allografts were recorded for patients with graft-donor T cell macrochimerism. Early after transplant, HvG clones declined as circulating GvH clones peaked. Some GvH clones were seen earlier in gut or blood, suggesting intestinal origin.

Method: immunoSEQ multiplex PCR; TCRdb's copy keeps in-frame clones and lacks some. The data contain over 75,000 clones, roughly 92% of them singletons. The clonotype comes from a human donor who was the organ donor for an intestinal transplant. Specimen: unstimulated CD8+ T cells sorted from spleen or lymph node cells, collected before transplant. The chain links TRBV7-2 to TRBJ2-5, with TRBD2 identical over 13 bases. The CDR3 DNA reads TGTGCCAGCAGCTCGACTAGCGGGGGGCTGCCGGAGACCCAGTACTTC. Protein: CASSSTSGGLPETQYF.